This entry lists 8 T cell receptor beta chains sequenced from one sample in a study of control samples from healthy donors and cancer patients. Sequenced by immunoSEQ multiplex PCR; TCRdb stores in-frame clones only, minus some. This sample carries some 130,000 clones, around 88% of them seen once, and the ten largest clones take around 3.4%. Sequenced: blood. The receptors were sampled from a man aged 40-49 years in good health.

The chain links TRBV6-5 to TRBJ2-4; D not certain. CDR1 is MNHEY and CDR2 is SVGAGI in the germline V gene. The CDR3 has 14 residues. V lost 4 bases and J 0 bases, leaving 7 bases between the germline ends. In nucleotides, the CDR3 is TGTGCCAGCAGTTCTCTGCTAGCCAAAAACATTCAGTACTTC. This codes for CASSSLLAKNIQYF.

The rearrangement uses TRBV18 and TRBJ1-1, with D perhaps matching TRBD1 (5 bases). Germline V lookup: CDR1 KGHSH, CDR2 LQKENI. The CDR3 is 15 amino acids. V was pared by 3 bases and J by 5 bases, with 16 bases between. DNA for the CDR3: TGTGCCAGCTCACCGAACCCGGGGCCCGGGACTGAAGCTTTCTTT. Encoded protein: CASSPNPGPGTEAFF.

The J gene is TRBJ1-1, the V gene TRBV12-5; tentative D call: TRBD1 (5 bases). Germline CDR1 reads LGHNT; CDR2 reads FRNRAP. The CDR3 runs 13 residues. Trimming left V 4 bases short and J 5 bases short, with 11 bases between. CDR3 amino acids: CASGSGGYTEAFF. DNA for the CDR3: TGTGCTAGTGGTTCCGGGGGGTATACTGAAGCTTTCTTT.

The chain has TRBV7-6 and TRBJ2-3; TRBD2 agrees at 10 bases. With 0 bases clipped from V and 5 bases from J, the junction kept 8 bases outside the gene matches. The CDR3 extends over 17 amino acids. Germline CDR1 SGHVS, CDR2 FNYEAQ. CDR3 loop: CASSLALAGALLDTQYF. CDR3 bases: TGTGCCAGCAGCTTAGCCCTAGCGGGGGCCCTCTTAGATACGCAGTATTTT.

V is TRBV5-4 and J is TRBJ1-1; D might be TRBD1 (5 bases). The CDR3 has 15 residues. Germline CDR1 and CDR2: SGHNT and YYREEE (reference sequence). The V end lost 4 bases, the J end lost 1 base, and 14 bases lay between the germline ends. The CDR3 coding sequence is TGTGCCAGCAGCCCCCCCCCGACAGAGAACACTGAAGCTTTCTTT. This sequence encodes CASSPPPTENTEAFF.

Written as DNA, the CDR3 is TGTGCCAGCAGCTTAGAGAGTGCAAAGTCCTACGAGCAGTACTTC. Translating it yields CASSLESAKSYEQYF. This chain joins TRBV7-8 and TRBJ2-7; no clear D gene. V dropped 1 base and J dropped 1 base, with 11 bases sitting between them. The CDR3 extends over 15 amino acids. Germline V gene data show CDR1 as SGHVS and CDR2 as FQNEAQ.

V gene TRBV28 combines with J gene TRBJ1-1; maybe TRBD1 (6 bases). Germline V gene data show CDR1 as MDHEN and CDR2 as SYDVKM. Trimming stripped 3 bases from V and 0 bases from J, with 8 bases between. This CDR3 region has 14 residues. CDR3 in amino acids: CASSFGGLNTEAFF. The CDR3, as DNA: TGTGCCAGCAGTTTCGGGGGCTTGAACACTGAAGCTTTCTTT.

V gene TRBV11-2 combines with J gene TRBJ2-5; unclear D gene. The CDR3 covers 14 residues. Deletions cut 1 base from V and 1 base from J, with 7 bases between. Germline V gene sequence: CDR1 SGHAT, CDR2 FQNNGV. CDR3 sequence reads: CASSLGRLQETQYF. CDR3 sequence (DNA): TGTGCCAGCAGCTTAGGACGTCTCCAAGAGACCCAGTACTTC.